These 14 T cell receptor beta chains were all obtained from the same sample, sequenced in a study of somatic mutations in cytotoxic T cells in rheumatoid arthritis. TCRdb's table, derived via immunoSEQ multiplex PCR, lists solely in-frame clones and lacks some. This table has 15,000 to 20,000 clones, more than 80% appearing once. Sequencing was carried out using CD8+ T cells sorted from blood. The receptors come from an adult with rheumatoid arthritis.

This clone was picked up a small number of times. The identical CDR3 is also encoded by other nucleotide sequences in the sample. The CDR3 region has the DNA TGTGCCAGCAGCTTGATAGCAACTAATGAAAAACTGTTTTTT. Protein sequence: CASSLIATNEKLFF. The J gene is TRBJ1-4, the V gene TRBV5-6; D gene uncertain. This CDR3 has 14 amino acids. Trimming pared 1 base from V and 0 bases from J, leaving 4 bases between. Germline CDR1 reads SGHDT; CDR2 reads YYEEEE.

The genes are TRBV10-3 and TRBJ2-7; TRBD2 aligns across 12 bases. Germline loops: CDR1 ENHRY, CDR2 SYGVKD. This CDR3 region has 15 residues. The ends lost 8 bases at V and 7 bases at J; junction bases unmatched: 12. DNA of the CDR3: TGTGCCATCTCTCATCCCCTAGCGGGGGGGAGAGAGCAGTACTTC. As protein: CAISHPLAGGREQYF.

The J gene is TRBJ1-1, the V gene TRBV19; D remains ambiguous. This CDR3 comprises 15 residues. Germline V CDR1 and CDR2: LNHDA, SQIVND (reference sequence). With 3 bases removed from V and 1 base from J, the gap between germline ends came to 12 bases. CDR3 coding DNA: TGTGCCAGTAGTATGACACGGGAGTGGAACACTGAAGCTTTCTTT. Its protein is CASSMTREWNTEAFF.

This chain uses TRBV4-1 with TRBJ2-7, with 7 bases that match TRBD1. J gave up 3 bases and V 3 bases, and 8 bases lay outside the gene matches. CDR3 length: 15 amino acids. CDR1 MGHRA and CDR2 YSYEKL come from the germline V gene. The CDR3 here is CASSQGPGQNYEQYF. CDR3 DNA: TGCGCCAGCAGCCAGGGTCCGGGACAGAACTACGAGCAGTACTTC.

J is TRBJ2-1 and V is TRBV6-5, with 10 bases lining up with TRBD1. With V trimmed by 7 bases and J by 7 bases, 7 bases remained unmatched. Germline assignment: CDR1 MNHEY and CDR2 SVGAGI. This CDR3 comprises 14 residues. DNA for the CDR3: TGTGCCAGCAACAGACAGGGGGCGCGGAATGAGCAGTTCTTC. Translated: CASNRQGARNEQFF.

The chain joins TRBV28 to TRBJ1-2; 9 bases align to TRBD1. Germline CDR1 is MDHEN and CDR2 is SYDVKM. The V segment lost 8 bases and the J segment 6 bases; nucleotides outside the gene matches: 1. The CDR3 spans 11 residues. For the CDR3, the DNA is TGTGCCAGCGGGGACAGGGATGGCTACACCTTC. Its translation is CASGDRDGYTF.

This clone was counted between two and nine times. DNA for the CDR3: TGTGCCAGCAGTTTCCGATATAGCACAGATACGCAGTATTTT. It is translated as CASSFRYSTDTQYF. The chain combines TRBV27 with TRBJ2-3; D unresolved. CDR1 and CDR2 from the germline V gene are MNHEY and SMNVEV (reference sequence). The CDR3 is 14 amino acids. Trimming removed 3 bases from V and 0 bases from J, with 7 bases in between.

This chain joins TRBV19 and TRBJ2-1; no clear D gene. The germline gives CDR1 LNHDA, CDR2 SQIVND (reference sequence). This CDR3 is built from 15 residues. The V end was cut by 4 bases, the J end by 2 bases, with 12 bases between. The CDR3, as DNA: TGTGCCAGTAGTACCTTAGAGCAACCCTACAATGAGCAGTTCTTC. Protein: CASSTLEQPYNEQFF.

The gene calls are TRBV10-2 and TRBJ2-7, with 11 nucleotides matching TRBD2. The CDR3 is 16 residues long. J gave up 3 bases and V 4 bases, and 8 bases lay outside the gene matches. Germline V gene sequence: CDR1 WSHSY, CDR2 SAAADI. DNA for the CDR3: TGCGCCAGCAGTGCCGCTAGCGGGAGGCCCAACTACGAGCAGTACTTC. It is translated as CASSAASGRPNYEQYF.

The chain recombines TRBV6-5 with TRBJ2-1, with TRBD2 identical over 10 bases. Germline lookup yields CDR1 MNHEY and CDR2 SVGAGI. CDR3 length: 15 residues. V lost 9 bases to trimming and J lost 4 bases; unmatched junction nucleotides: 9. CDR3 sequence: CASLGTSGVYNEQFF. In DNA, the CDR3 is TGTGCCAGTCTAGGTACTAGCGGGGTTTACAATGAGCAGTTCTTC.

In DNA form, the CDR3 reads TGTGCCAGCAGCTCCGACAAAACCGGGACCTACGAGCAGTACTTC. It yields the protein CASSSDKTGTYEQYF. The V and J genes are TRBV13 and TRBJ2-7, with TRBD2 as a possible D gene (5 bases). The CDR3 spans 15 residues. Trimming stripped 4 bases from V and 2 bases from J, with 15 bases between. Germline V CDR1 and CDR2: PRHDT, FYEKMQ (reference sequence).

The CDR3 loop is CASSQGAGAEQYF. The CDR3 DNA follows: TGCGCCAGCAGCCAAGGAGCGGGGGCCGAGCAGTACTTC. The genes are TRBV4-3 and TRBJ2-7, with TRBD2 matching over 8 bases. V trimming: 1 base; J trimming: 6 bases; junction bases outside the gene matches: 2. The V gene's germline CDR1 is LGHNA and CDR2 YSLEER. The CDR3 has 13 amino acids.

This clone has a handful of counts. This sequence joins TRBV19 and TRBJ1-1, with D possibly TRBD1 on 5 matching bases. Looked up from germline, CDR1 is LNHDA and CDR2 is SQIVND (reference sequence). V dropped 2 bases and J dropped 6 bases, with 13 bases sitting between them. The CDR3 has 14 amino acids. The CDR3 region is CASSISGVWAEAFF. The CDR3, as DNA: TGTGCCAGTAGTATATCGGGGGTGTGGGCTGAAGCTTTCTTT.

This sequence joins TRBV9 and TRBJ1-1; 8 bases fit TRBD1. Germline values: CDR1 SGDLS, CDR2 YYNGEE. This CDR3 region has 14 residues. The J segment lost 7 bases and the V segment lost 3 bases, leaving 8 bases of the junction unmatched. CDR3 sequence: CASSGGQASVEAFF. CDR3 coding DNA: TGTGCCAGCAGCGGGGGACAGGCTTCCGTTGAAGCTTTCTTT.